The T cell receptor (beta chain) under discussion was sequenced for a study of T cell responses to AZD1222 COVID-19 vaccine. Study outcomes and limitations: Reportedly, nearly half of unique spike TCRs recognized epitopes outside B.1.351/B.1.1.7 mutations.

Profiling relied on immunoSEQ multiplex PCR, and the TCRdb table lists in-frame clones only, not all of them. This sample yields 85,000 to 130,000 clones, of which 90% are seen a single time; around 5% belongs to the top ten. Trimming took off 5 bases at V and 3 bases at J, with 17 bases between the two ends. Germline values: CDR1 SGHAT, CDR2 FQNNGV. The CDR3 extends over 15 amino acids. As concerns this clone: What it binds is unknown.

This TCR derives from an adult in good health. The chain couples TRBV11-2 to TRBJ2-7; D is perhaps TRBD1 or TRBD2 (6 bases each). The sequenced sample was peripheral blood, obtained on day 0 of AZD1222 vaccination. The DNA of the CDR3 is TGTGCCAGCAGCCCCCTGACGGGGGCGGACTACGAGCAGTACTTC. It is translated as CASSPLTGADYEQYF.